This T cell receptor beta chain was captured by sequencing in a study of neoadjuvant anti-PD-1 for oral cavity cancer. At the level of the study: Patients without progression received a fourth nivolumab dose around day 43, then surgical resection on days 50-56.

Germline CDR1 and CDR2: MNHEY and SVGAGI. V lost 6 bases and J lost 6, with 12 bases in between. The length of the CDR3 is 13 residues. The table came from immunoSEQ multiplex PCR; TCRdb's copy has only in-frame clones and leaves some out. The repertoire holds about 14,000 clones, 55% to 75% seen once, with approximately 2.9% in the top ten. The time point is: after neoadjuvant nivolumab, at surgical resection. The chain is built from TRBV6-5 and TRBJ2-4; either TRBD1 or TRBD2 may supply D (5 bases each). The starting material was PBMCs, obtained after nivolumab (anti-PD-1) treatment. This TCR derives from a person aged 35-79 years with oral cavity squamous cell carcinoma. CDR3: CASSDGTPNIQYF. The CDR3 nucleotides are TGTGCCAGCAGCGACGGGACCCCAAACATTCAGTACTTC.